These T cell receptor beta chains were read from a single sample in a study of blood T cell repertoires in COVID-19. Clones were read by immunoSEQ multiplex PCR, and TCRdb kept only the in-frame ones, dropping some. The table includes over 150,000 clones, roughly 80% detected once. The sequenced material came from peripheral blood. These receptors all come from a woman of 80 years or more with COVID-19, enrolled during active disease. The CDR3 runs from the conserved cysteine through the conserved F or W.

TRBJ2-5	TRBV10-3	CAISARGQGGEETQYF
TRBJ1-5	TRBV5-1	CASSLSIGGGGNQPQHF
TRBJ2-3	TRBV18	CASSGLASADTQYF
TRBJ1-2	TRBV27	CASSATGHYGYTF
TRBJ1-2	TRBV3-1/TRBV3-2	CASSQVEYPAGGYTF
TRBJ2-3	TRBV4-2	CASSQGLPDTQYF
TRBJ1-5	TRBV12-3/TRBV12-4	CASSLGGSQHF
TRBJ2-1	TRBV4-1	CASSRHIGGRISSYNEQFF
TRBJ1-4	TRBV2	CASSRGTRNEKLFF
TRBJ1-6	TRBV5-1	CASSLTAAGGNSPLHF